This T cell receptor (beta chain) was recovered during a study of metastatic and nonmetastatic thyroid tumors. On the study more broadly: The comparison covered peripheral blood and tumor or nodule tissue in malignant and benign thyroid patients. Whole-study findings and limits: In both blood and tumor samples, TCR beta diversity was reported significantly higher for malignant than benign nodules.

Thyroid surgery had not been preceded by any treatment in any patient. There are 15 residues in the CDR3. Germline values: CDR1 GTSNPN, CDR2 SVGIG (reference sequence). V lost 0 bases and J lost 1, with 10 bases in between. TCRdb re-processed the PCR reads through MiXCR. Of about 16,000 clones in the sample, roughly a third are singletons; the top ten hold roughly 7.3%. This clone was counted at least ten times. Its antigen is not known. The sample taken for sequencing was tumor tissue. The TCR sequence derives from a female donor with papillary thyroid cancer or a benign thyroid nodule (not recorded which). Some clones in this sample may be carry-over from other donors' samples. This chain links TRBV30 with TRBJ1-3, with D possibly being TRBD1 (5 bases). CDR3 sequence reads: CAWSVMGLSGNTIYF. As DNA, the CDR3 is TGTGCCTGGAGTGTGATGGGGCTGTCTGGAAACACCATATATTTT. Full variable domain (rest looked up from reference TRBV30 and TRBJ1-3): SQTIHQWPATLVQPVGSPLSLECTVEGTSNPNLYWYRQAAGRGLQLLFYSVGIGQISSEVPQNLSASRPQDRQFILSSKKLLLSDSGFYLCAWSVMGLSGNTIYFGEGSWLTVV.